These 20 T cell receptor beta chains were sequenced from one sample in a study of blood T cell repertoires in COVID-19. Measured with immunoSEQ multiplex PCR; TCRdb has only the in-frame clones, and not every one. The profile shows 30,000 to 40,000 clones, around four fifths of them singletons. Sequenced: peripheral blood. All receptors come from a man in his fifties with active COVID-19.

The gene calls are TRBV11-2 and TRBJ1-6, with TRBD1 matching over 8 bases. Germline V gene data show CDR1 as SGHAT and CDR2 as FQNNGV. This CDR3 spans 16 amino acids. The V segment lost 5 bases and the J segment 6 bases; nucleotides outside the gene matches: 9. The CDR3 DNA is TGTGCCAGCAGCCGACGGACAGGGACGGCTAATTCACCCCTCCACTTT. This sequence encodes CASSRRTGTANSPLHF.

V and J are TRBV7-9 and TRBJ2-7; D ambiguous. Germline V lookup: CDR1 SEHNR, CDR2 FQNEAQ (reference sequence). V lost 0 bases and J lost 9, with 12 bases in between. CDR3 length equals 13 residues. The DNA of the CDR3 is TGTGCCAGCAGCTTAGCGCGGTCGATAATGCAGTACTTC. It codes for CASSLARSIMQYF.

The chain joins TRBV19 to TRBJ1-2, with TRBD1 identical over 7 bases. The CDR3 sequence is 18 residues long. The trim removed 2 bases at V and 4 bases at J, leaving 16 bases unmatched. Germline CDR1 LNHDA, CDR2 SQIVND (reference sequence). The CDR3 is CASSISERDSLLLYGYTF. The CDR3 coding sequence is TGTGCCAGTAGTATATCCGAACGGGACAGTCTCCTTCTCTATGGCTACACCTTC.

The chain couples TRBV27 to TRBJ1-3; 8 nucleotides align to TRBD1. The CDR3 has 17 residues. V lost 5 bases, J lost 2 bases, and 11 bases stayed unmatched. Germline V gene sequence: CDR1 MNHEY, CDR2 SMNVEV (reference sequence). CDR3: CASSRRTGSGPGNTIYF. In nucleotides, the CDR3 is TGTGCCAGCAGTCGTCGGACAGGGTCTGGGCCTGGAAACACCATATATTTT.

This chain joins TRBV7-9 and TRBJ1-6; 9 nucleotides match TRBD1. J gave up 7 bases and V 5 bases, and 9 bases lay outside the gene matches. There are 16 residues in the CDR3. Germline V gene sequence: CDR1 SEHNR, CDR2 FQNEAQ (reference sequence). The CDR3 DNA is TGTGCCAGCAGCCCACAGGGGGCGGGAATCAATTCACCCCTCCACTTT. Encoded protein: CASSPQGAGINSPLHF.

This sequence joins TRBV4-1 and TRBJ2-7, with TRBD2 matching 8 bases. The CDR3 extends over 15 amino acids. Germline lookup yields CDR1 MGHRA and CDR2 YSYEKL. V lost 0 bases to trimming and J lost 3 bases; unmatched junction nucleotides: 4. The CDR3 region has the DNA TGCGCCAGCAGCCAAGATCCAGCGGGGGTCTACGAGCAGTACTTC. Translation: CASSQDPAGVYEQYF.

This chain links TRBV28 with TRBJ1-1; TRBD1 matches at 9 bases. V lost 1 base to trimming and J lost 3 bases; unmatched junction nucleotides: 9. The CDR3 is 17 residues long. CDR1 MDHEN and CDR2 SYDVKM come from the germline V gene. The chain's CDR3 is CASSLFDRGGTDTEAFF. The CDR3 bases are TGTGCCAGCAGTTTATTCGACAGGGGGGGTACGGACACTGAAGCTTTCTTT.

The chain couples TRBV6-6 to TRBJ2-5; TRBD2 aligns across 7 bases. V dropped 5 bases and J dropped 3; count of bases not matched to a gene: 6. Germline CDR1 reads MNHNY; CDR2 reads SVGAGI (reference sequence). This CDR3 spans 14 amino acids. CDR3 DNA sequence: TGTGCCAGCAGTCCCGGCGGGAGAGAAGAGACCCAGTACTTC. As protein: CASSPGGREETQYF.

The rearrangement uses TRBV6-2 or TRBV6-3 and TRBJ1-2, with D possibly matching TRBD1 (5 bases). This CDR3 contains 14 residues. CDR1 and CDR2 (germline): MNHEY, SVGEGT. The V and J ends lost 2 bases and 6 bases respectively, with 13 bases between them. Here the CDR3 DNA reads TGTGCCAGCAGTTACAGGGGATCCCCGAATGGCTACACCTTC. Protein product: CASSYRGSPNGYTF.

The J gene is TRBJ2-2, the V gene TRBV5-1; 9 nucleotides match TRBD1. CDR1 is SGHRS and CDR2 is YFSETQ in the germline V gene. The CDR3 is made up of 14 amino acids. After removal of 7 bases from V and 4 bases from J, the junction contained 5 bases not matched to a gene. CDR3 protein: CASGTGPGTGELFF. In nucleotides, the CDR3 is TGCGCCAGCGGGACAGGGCCGGGCACCGGGGAGCTGTTTTTT.

J is TRBJ1-2 and V is TRBV5-6; 7 nucleotides line up with TRBD1. Trimming cost V 2 bases and J 7 bases; bases outside gene matches: 5. CDR3 size: 13 residues. CDR1 and CDR2 (germline): SGHDT, YYEEEE. This CDR3 is CASSLQGRSGYTF. The DNA for the CDR3 is TGTGCCAGCAGCTTACAGGGGAGGAGTGGCTACACCTTC.

The gene calls are TRBV6-5 and TRBJ2-5; 7 positions agree with TRBD1. The length of the CDR3 is 14 residues. The germline V gene encodes CDR1 MNHEY and CDR2 SVGAGI. Trimming removed 6 bases from V and 5 bases from J; junction bases left unmatched: 9. CDR3 residues: CASSPTGILETQYF. The CDR3 DNA reads TGTGCCAGCAGCCCGACAGGGATCCTCGAGACCCAGTACTTC.

This chain joins TRBV11-2 and TRBJ1-6; TRBD1 agrees at 7 bases. This CDR3 comprises 13 residues. CDR1 is SGHAT, CDR2 FQNNGV, per germline. V shed 5 bases, J shed 14 bases, and the junction held 9 bases outside the gene matches. For the CDR3, the DNA is TGTGCCAGCAGCCCGGACAGGATAAGGGCCCTCCACTTT. Translation gives CASSPDRIRALHF. The full variable domain, in which reference TRBV11-2 and TRBJ1-6 provide the parts outside the CDR3, is EAGVAQSPRYKIIEKRQSVAFWCNPISGHATLYWYQQILGQGPKLLIQFQNNGVVDDSQLPKDRFSAERLKGVDSTLKIQPAKLEDSAVYLCASSPDRIRALHFGNGTRLTVT.

The chain links TRBV6-5 to TRBJ1-6, with TRBD1 as a possible D gene (5 bases). There are 15 residues in the CDR3. Per the germline V gene, CDR1 is MNHEY and CDR2 is SVGAGI. V lost 9 bases and J lost 3, with 15 bases in between. For the CDR3, the DNA is TGTGCCAGTCCCGGCCCGGGGGACTATAATTCACCCCTCCACTTT. This encodes CASPGPGDYNSPLHF.

V is TRBV6-1 and J is TRBJ2-7; 8 nucleotides agree with TRBD2. CDR3 length equals 15 residues. The ends lost 3 bases at V and 0 bases at J; junction bases unmatched: 4. Germline V gives CDR1 MNHNS, CDR2 SASEGT. CDR3 in DNA: TGTGCCAGCAGTGAGAGCGGGGGCAGCTCCTACGAGCAGTACTTC. Its translation is CASSESGGSSYEQYF.

CDR3: CASSSLAGPYNEQFF. The DNA of the CDR3 is TGTGCCAGCAGTTCCTTAGCGGGACCCTACAATGAGCAGTTCTTC. J is TRBJ2-1 and V is TRBV7-8; 8 nucleotides match TRBD2. The CDR3 loop spans 15 amino acids. From germline, CDR1 is SGHVS and CDR2 FQNEAQ. V lost 6 bases to trimming and J lost 2 bases; unmatched junction nucleotides: 6.

As for this clone: The sample carries other DNA sequences with the same CDR3. The rearrangement links TRBV5-1 to TRBJ2-5; 9 nucleotides agree with TRBD1. The CDR3 contains 14 residues. V shed 0 bases, J shed 5 bases, and the junction held 2 bases outside the gene matches. CDR1 is SGHRS, CDR2 YFSETQ, per germline. DNA of the CDR3: TGCGCCAGCAGCTTGGGACAGGGGGAGGAGACCCAGTACTTC. As protein: CASSLGQGEETQYF.

The V and J genes are TRBV6-2 or TRBV6-3 and TRBJ2-7; 8 positions agree with TRBD1. The germline V gene encodes CDR1 MNHEY and CDR2 SVGEGT. V lost 4 bases, J lost 5 bases, and 10 bases stayed unmatched. The CDR3 has 15 amino acids. The CDR3 nucleotides read TGTGCCAGCAGTTTGTGGACAGGGAAAGGCCACGAGCAGTACTTC. Amino acid sequence: CASSLWTGKGHEQYF.

The rearrangement uses TRBV28 and TRBJ2-7, with TRBD1 identical over 9 bases. The CDR3 spans 14 residues. Germline values: CDR1 MDHEN, CDR2 SYDVKM. The ends lost 6 bases at V and 5 bases at J; junction bases unmatched: 8. This chain's CDR3 is CASRQGQGRHEQYF. The CDR3 nucleotides read TGTGCCAGCAGGCAGGGACAGGGACGGCACGAGCAGTACTTC.

The gene calls are TRBV5-1 and TRBJ2-7, with TRBD1 identical over 8 bases. Trimming cost V 4 bases and J 1 base; bases outside gene matches: 7. Germline V gene data show CDR1 as SGHRS and CDR2 as YFSETQ. This CDR3 has 15 amino acids. CDR3 residues: CASSAGQGMSYEQYF. The CDR3 nucleotides are TGCGCCAGCAGCGCCGGACAGGGCATGTCCTACGAGCAGTACTTC.